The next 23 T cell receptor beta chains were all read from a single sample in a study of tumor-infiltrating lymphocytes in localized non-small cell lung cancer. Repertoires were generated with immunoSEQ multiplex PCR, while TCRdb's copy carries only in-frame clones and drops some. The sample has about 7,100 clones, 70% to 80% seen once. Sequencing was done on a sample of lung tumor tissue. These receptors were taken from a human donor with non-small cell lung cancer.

The CDR3 protein is CASSLFLGVGNQPQHF. The CDR3 coding sequence is TGTGCCAGCAGTTTGTTCCTGGGGGTCGGCAATCAGCCCCAGCATTTT. The V call is TRBV28, the J call TRBJ1-5; possible D gene TRBD1, 5 bases. V lost 3 bases to trimming and J lost 2 bases, with 14 bases between them. Germline lookup yields CDR1 MDHEN and CDR2 SYDVKM. There are 16 residues in the CDR3.

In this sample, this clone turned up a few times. The CDR3 DNA reads as TGTGCCAGCAGCGCCTCCACTAGCCTGCGCACCGGGGAGCTGTTTTTT. It translates to CASSASTSLRTGELFF. The rearrangement links TRBV9 to TRBJ2-2; D possibly corresponds to TRBD2 (6 bases). The CDR3 sequence is 16 residues long. V lost 3 bases, J lost 4 bases, and 16 bases lay in between. The germline V gene has CDR1 SGDLS and CDR2 YYNGEE.

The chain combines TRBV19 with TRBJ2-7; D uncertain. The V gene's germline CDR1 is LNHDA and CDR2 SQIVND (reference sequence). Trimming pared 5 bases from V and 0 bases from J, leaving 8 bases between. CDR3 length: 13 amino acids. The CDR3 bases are TGTGCCAGTAGTTACCAGGTCTCCTACGAGCAGTACTTC. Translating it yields CASSYQVSYEQYF.

The CDR3 is CASSLDFRGGNYGYTF. CDR3 DNA: TGTGCCAGCAGCTTAGATTTTCGGGGTGGAAACTATGGCTACACCTTC. The J gene is TRBJ1-2, the V gene TRBV7-2; D is uncertain. Per germline, CDR1 SGHTA and CDR2 FQGNSA. This CDR3 contains 16 residues. The germline V and J ends were trimmed by 1 base and 2 bases, with 14 bases remaining between them.

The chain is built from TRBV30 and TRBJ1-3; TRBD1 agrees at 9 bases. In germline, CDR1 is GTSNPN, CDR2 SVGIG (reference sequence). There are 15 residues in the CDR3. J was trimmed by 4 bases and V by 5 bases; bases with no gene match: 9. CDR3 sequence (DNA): TGTGCCTGGGACAGGGGGTTTTTAAGAGGAAACACCATATATTTT. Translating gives CAWDRGFLRGNTIYF.

The CDR3 DNA follows: TGCGCCAGCGCTGACCCCGACAATGAGCAGTTCTTC. Residues: CASADPDNEQFF. The chain joins TRBV10-2 to TRBJ2-1; D call uncertain. The ends were cut back, 8 bases at V and 5 bases at J, with 10 bases in the middle. CDR1 and CDR2 (germline): WSHSY, SAAADI. The CDR3 length is 12 residues.

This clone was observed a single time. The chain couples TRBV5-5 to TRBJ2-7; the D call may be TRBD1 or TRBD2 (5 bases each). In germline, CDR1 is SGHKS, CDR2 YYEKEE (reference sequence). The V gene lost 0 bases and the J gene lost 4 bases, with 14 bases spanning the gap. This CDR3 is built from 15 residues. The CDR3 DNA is TGTGCCAGCAGCTTGGGGGGGTTCGGTGCGTACGAGCAGTACTTC. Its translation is CASSLGGFGAYEQYF. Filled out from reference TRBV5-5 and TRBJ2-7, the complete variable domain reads DAGVTQSPTHLIKTRGQQVTLRCSPISGHKSVSWYQQVLGQGPQFIFQYYEKEERGRGNFPDRFSARQFPNYSSELNVNALLLGDSALYLCASSLGGFGAYEQYFGPGTRLTVT.

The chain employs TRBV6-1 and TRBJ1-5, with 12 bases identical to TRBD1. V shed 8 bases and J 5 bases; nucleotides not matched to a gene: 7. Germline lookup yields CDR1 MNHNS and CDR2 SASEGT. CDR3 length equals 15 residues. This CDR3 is CASCPGTGGDQPQHF. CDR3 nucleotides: TGTGCCAGCTGCCCCGGGACAGGGGGCGATCAGCCCCAGCATTTT.

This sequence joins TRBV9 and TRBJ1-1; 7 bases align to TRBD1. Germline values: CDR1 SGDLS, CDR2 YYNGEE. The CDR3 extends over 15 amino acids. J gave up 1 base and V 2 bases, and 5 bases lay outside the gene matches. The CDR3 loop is CASSVLGTENTEAFF. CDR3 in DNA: TGTGCCAGCAGCGTCCTAGGGACAGAGAACACTGAAGCTTTCTTT.

Written as DNA, the CDR3 is TGTGCCAGCAGTAAATCAGGGGCCTACGAGCAGTACTTC. This codes for CASSKSGAYEQYF. This chain uses TRBV6-1 with TRBJ2-7, with a weak D call TRBD1 (6 bases). Germline values: CDR1 MNHNS, CDR2 SASEGT. The CDR3 loop spans 13 amino acids. The V end lost 5 bases, the J end lost 2 bases, and 10 bases lay between the germline ends.

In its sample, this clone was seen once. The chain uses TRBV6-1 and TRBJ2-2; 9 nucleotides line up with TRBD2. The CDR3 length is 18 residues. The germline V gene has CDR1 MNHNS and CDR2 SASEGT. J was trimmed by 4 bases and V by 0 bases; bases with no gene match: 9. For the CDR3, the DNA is TGTGCCAGCAGTGAAGCACGCGGGAGGGCCGAGAGCACCGGGGAGCTGTTTTTT. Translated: CASSEARGRAESTGELFF.

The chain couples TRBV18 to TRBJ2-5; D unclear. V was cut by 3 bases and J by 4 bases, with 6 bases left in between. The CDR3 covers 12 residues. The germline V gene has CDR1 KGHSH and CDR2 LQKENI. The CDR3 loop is CASSPGLETQYF. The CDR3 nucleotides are TGTGCCAGCTCACCTGGGCTAGAGACCCAGTACTTC.

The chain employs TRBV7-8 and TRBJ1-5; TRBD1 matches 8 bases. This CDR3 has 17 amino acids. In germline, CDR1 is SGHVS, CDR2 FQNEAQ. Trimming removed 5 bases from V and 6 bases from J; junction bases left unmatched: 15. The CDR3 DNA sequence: TGTGCCAGCAGCCAGGTGGGGACAGGTCGTTTGATTCAGCCCCAGCATTTT. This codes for CASSQVGTGRLIQPQHF.

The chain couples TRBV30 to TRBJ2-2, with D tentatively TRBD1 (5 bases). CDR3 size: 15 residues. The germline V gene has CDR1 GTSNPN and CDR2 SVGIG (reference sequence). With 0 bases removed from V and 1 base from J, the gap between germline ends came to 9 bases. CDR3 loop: CAWSVWQGNTGELFF. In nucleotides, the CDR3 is TGTGCCTGGAGTGTCTGGCAGGGGAACACCGGGGAGCTGTTTTTT.

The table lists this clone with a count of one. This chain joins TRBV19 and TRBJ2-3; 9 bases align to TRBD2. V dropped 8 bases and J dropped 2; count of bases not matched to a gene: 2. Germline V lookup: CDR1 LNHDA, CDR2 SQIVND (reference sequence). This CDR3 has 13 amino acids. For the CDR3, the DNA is TGTGCCAGTGGGACTAGCTTCACAGATACGCAGTATTTT. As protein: CASGTSFTDTQYF.

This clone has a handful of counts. The CDR3 DNA follows: TGTGCCAGCAGGGGACAGGGGCGCGGCACTGAAGCTTTCTTT. Its translation is CASRGQGRGTEAFF. The chain uses TRBV2 and TRBJ1-1; TRBD1 matches 10 bases. From germline, CDR1 is SNHLY and CDR2 FYNNEI. J gave up 4 bases and V 6 bases, and 5 bases lay outside the gene matches. The CDR3 totals 14 residues. Full variable domain (remainder filled in from reference TRBV2 and TRBJ1-1): EPEVTQTPSHQVTQMGQEVILRCVPISNHLYFYWYRQILGQKVEFLVSFYNNEISEKSEIFDDQFSVERPDGSNFTLKIRSTKLEDSAMYFCASRGQGRGTEAFFGQGTRLTVV.

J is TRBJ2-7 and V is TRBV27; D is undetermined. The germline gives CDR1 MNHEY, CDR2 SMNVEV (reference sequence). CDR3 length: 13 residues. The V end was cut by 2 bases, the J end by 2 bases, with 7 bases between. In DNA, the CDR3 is TGTGCCAGCAGTTTAGGAGCCGCCTACGAGCAGTACTTC. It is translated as CASSLGAAYEQYF.

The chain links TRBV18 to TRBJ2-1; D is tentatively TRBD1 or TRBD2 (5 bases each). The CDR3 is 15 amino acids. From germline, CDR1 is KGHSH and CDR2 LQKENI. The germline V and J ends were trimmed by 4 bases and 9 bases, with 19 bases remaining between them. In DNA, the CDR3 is TGTGCCAGCTCACAACAGACCGGGGCCCAGGGTGAGCAGTTCTTC. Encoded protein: CASSQQTGAQGEQFF.

The CDR3 coding sequence is TGTGCCAGCAGCTTAGGCGGAACAGGGGCTAATTGGGAGCAGTACTTC. Translated: CASSLGGTGANWEQYF. The chain employs TRBV13 and TRBJ2-7; 7 bases fit TRBD1. Germline CDR1 reads PRHDT; CDR2 reads FYEKMQ (reference sequence). CDR3 size: 16 residues. V dropped 0 bases and J dropped 7; count of bases not matched to a gene: 12.

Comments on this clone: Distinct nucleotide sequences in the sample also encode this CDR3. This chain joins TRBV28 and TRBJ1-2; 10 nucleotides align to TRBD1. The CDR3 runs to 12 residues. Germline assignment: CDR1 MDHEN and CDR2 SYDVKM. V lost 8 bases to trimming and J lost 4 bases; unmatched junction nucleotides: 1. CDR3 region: CASGDRGYGYTF. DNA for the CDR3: TGTGCCAGCGGGGACAGGGGCTATGGCTACACCTTC.

The CDR3 DNA sequence: TGTGCCAGCGTCGGGGATTTAAGTATCGAAAAACTGTTTTTT. The encoded protein is CASVGDLSIEKLFF. This chain uses TRBV18 with TRBJ1-4; D call uncertain. The CDR3 has 14 amino acids. From germline, CDR1 is KGHSH and CDR2 LQKENI. Trimming took 8 bases from V and 8 from J, leaving 18 bases between them. Full variable domain (remainder filled in from reference TRBV18 and TRBJ1-4): NAGVMQNPRHLVRRRGQEARLRCSPMKGHSHVYWYRQLPEEGLKFMVYLQKENIIDESGMPKERFSAEFPKEGPSILRIQQVVRGDSAAYFCASVGDLSIEKLFFGSGTQLSVL.

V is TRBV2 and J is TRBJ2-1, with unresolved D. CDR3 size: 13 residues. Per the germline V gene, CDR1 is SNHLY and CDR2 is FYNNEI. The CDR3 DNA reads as TGTGCTTCCTCATTGGGGTCCTACAATGAGCAGTTCTTC. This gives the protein CASSLGSYNEQFF.

The CDR3 protein is CATGSGVMNTEAFF. Here the CDR3 DNA reads TGTGCCACCGGATCCGGGGTAATGAACACTGAAGCTTTCTTT. The chain links TRBV6-1 to TRBJ1-1; no clear D. Germline assignment: CDR1 MNHNS and CDR2 SASEGT. The V and J ends lost 10 bases and 0 bases respectively, with 15 bases between them. The CDR3 consists of 14 residues.